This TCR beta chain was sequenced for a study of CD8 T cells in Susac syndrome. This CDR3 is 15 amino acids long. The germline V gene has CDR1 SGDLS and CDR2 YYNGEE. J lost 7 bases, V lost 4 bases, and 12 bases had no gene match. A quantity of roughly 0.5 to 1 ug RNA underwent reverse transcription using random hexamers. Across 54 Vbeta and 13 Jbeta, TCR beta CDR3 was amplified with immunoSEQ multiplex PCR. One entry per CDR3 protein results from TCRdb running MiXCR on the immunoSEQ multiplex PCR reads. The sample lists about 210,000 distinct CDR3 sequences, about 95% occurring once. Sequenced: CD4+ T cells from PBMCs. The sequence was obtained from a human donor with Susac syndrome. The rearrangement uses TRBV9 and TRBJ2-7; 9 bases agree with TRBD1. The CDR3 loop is CASSTRDRAFGEQYF. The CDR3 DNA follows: TGTGCCAGCAGCACCCGGGACAGGGCTTTCGGGGAGCAGTACTTC. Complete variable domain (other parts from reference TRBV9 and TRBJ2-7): DSGVTQTPKHLITATGQRVTLRCSPRSGDLSVYWYQQSLDQGLQFLIQYYNGEERAKGNILERFSAQQFPDLHSELNLSSLELGDSALYFCASSTRDRAFGEQYFGPGTRLTVT.